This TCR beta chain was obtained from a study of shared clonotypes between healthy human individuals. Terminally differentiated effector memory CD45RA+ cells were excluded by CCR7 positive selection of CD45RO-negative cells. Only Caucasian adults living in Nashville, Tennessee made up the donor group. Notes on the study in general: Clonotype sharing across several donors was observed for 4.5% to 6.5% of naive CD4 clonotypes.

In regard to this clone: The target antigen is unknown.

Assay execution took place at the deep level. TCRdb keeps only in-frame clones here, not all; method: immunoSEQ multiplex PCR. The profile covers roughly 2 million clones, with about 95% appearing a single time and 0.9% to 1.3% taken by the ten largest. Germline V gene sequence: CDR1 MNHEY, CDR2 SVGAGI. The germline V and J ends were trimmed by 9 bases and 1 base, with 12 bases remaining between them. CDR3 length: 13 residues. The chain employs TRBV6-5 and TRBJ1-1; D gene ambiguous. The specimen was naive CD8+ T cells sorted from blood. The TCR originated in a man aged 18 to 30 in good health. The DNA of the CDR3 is TGTGCCAGTCATCCGGACGGGAACACTGAAGCTTTCTTT. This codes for CASHPDGNTEAFF.